These 10 T cell receptor beta chains were sequenced from one sample in a study of cytomegalovirus exposure and HLA in healthy donors. The PCR employed 60 Vbeta primers together with 13 Jbeta primers. Assay: immunoSEQ multiplex PCR; the TCRdb copy retains only in-frame clones and omits some. Of some 150,000 clones listed, approximately 80% are singletons. Sequencing was done on a sample of PBMCs. These receptors came from a woman in her thirties or forties in good health and CMV-seronegative.

The CDR3 DNA reads as TGCGCCAGCAGCGGCCCCGGGGCTAGCGGCCTTGAGCAGTTCTTC. This translates into CASSGPGASGLEQFF. The chain links TRBV10-2 to TRBJ2-1; 7 bases map to TRBD2. Germline trimming cut 6 bases from V and 9 bases from J; bases unmatched to any gene: 14. The CDR3 is 15 amino acids. Germline loops: CDR1 WSHSY, CDR2 SAAADI.

This rearrangement joins TRBV7-3 to TRBJ2-1; 9 nucleotides match TRBD2. CDR3 length: 15 residues. V gave up 2 bases and J gave up 5 bases; unmatched junction bases: 4. Looked up from germline, CDR1 is SGHTA and CDR2 is FQGTGA. The CDR3 sequence: CASSLLTSGNNEQFF. CDR3 sequence (DNA): TGTGCCAGCAGCTTATTGACTAGCGGAAACAATGAGCAGTTCTTC. Full variable domain (missing parts from reference TRBV7-3 and TRBJ2-1): GAGVSQTPSNKVTEKGKYVELRCDPISGHTALYWYRQSLGQGPEFLIYFQGTGAADDSGLPNDRFFAVRPEGSVSTLKIQRTERGDSAVYLCASSLLTSGNNEQFFGPGTRLTVL.

The chain uses TRBV7-2 and TRBJ1-2, with D possibly TRBD1 on 5 matching bases. The CDR3 runs 12 residues. Germline V gene sequence: CDR1 SGHTA, CDR2 FQGNSA. V was shortened by 5 bases and J by 8 bases, with 12 bases between the two germline ends. The CDR3 here is CASSQTREGYTF. For the CDR3, the DNA is TGTGCCAGCAGCCAAACCAGGGAAGGCTACACCTTC.

This clone was seen only a few times. CDR3 sequence: CASSQDPGQGRAFF. The DNA for the CDR3 is TGCGCCAGCAGCCAAGATCCCGGACAGGGTAGAGCTTTCTTT. The J gene is TRBJ1-1, the V gene TRBV4-3, with 8 bases fitting TRBD1. The CDR3 is 14 amino acids. The V and J ends lost 0 bases and 10 bases, in that order; junction bases with no gene match: 7. The V gene's germline CDR1 is LGHNA and CDR2 YSLEER.

V usage is TRBV2 and J usage is TRBJ1-1; D uncertain. The CDR3 spans 13 residues. Germline CDR1 reads SNHLY; CDR2 reads FYNNEI. V lost 6 bases to trimming and J lost 2 bases, with 10 bases between them. This CDR3 reads CASRWSVNTEAFF. The CDR3 nucleotides are TGTGCCAGCAGATGGAGCGTCAACACTGAAGCTTTCTTT.

V gene TRBV28 combines with J gene TRBJ1-2, with unresolved D. The CDR3 has 13 amino acids. Germline CDR1 MDHEN, CDR2 SYDVKM. V lost 3 bases to trimming and J lost 2 bases, with 7 bases between them. The CDR3 DNA sequence: TGTGCCAGCAGTTTCGGAGGGAACTATGGCTACACCTTC. Translation gives CASSFGGNYGYTF.

The J gene is TRBJ2-7, the V gene TRBV28; TRBD2 aligns across 8 bases. This CDR3 is built from 15 residues. Trimming took 10 bases from V and 4 from J; bases not matched to a gene: 15. Germline-derived CDR1 and CDR2 are MDHEN and SYDVKM. The chain's CDR3 is CAIALLGGAPYEQYF. The CDR3 DNA sequence: TGTGCCATCGCTCTCCTCGGGGGGGCGCCTTACGAGCAGTACTTC.

This chain joins TRBV5-1 and TRBJ1-4; no clear D. In germline, CDR1 is SGHRS, CDR2 YFSETQ. The CDR3 is 14 residues long. V was shortened by 2 bases and J by 4 bases, with 9 bases between the two germline ends. CDR3 DNA sequence: TGCGCCAGCAGCTTTTCGGGAGGTAATGAAAAACTGTTTTTT. It yields the protein CASSFSGGNEKLFF.

This clone was found a few times. The chain carries TRBV11-2 and TRBJ2-4; the D gene is possibly TRBD2 (7 bases). Germline loops: CDR1 SGHAT, CDR2 FQNNGV. Trimming stripped 5 bases from V and 3 bases from J, with 17 bases between. This CDR3 comprises 16 residues. CDR3 amino acids: CASSPLRGAGKNIQYF. The DNA for the CDR3 is TGTGCCAGCAGCCCCCTTCGGGGGGCAGGCAAAAACATTCAGTACTTC.

The V gene is TRBV4-3, the J gene TRBJ1-4; D perhaps matches TRBD1 (6 bases). The germline V gene has CDR1 LGHNA and CDR2 YSLEER. V lost 4 bases and J lost 11, with 20 bases in between. CDR3 length: 15 residues. CDR3 DNA sequence: TGCGCCAGCAGCCCCCACCCGGAGAGGGGGGGGAAACTGTTTTTT. It is translated as CASSPHPERGGKLFF.